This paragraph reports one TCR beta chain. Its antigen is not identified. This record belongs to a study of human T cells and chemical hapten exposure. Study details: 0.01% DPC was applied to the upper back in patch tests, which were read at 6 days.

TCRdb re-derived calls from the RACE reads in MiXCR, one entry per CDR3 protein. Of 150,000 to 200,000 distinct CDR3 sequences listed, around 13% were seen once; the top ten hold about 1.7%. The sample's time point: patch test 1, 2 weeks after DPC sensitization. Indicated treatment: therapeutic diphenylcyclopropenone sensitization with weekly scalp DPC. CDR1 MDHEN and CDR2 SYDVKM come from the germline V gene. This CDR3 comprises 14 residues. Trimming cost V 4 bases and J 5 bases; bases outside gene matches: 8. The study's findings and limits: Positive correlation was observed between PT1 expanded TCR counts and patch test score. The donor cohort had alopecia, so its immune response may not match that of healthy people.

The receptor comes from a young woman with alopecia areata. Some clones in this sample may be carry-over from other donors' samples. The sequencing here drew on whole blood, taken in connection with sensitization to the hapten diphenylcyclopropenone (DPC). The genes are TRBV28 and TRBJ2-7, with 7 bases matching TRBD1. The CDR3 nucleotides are TGTGCCAGCAGTTACTACAGGGGCCACAACGAGCAGTACTTC. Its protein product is CASSYYRGHNEQYF.